The present entry profiles one TCR beta chain with its context. The target of this receptor is not known. Per-nucleotide qualities are absent, and no much larger clonotype sits a single base away. The patients picked for sequencing were ones in whom flow cytometry had shown an expansion of CD8+CD57+ cells. Every patient had severe acquired aplastic anemia, diagnosed using the International Study of Aplastic Anemia and Agranulocytosis and Camitta criteria. No therapy had been received by the patients at the time of blood sampling. The study deep-sequenced TCR repertoires of sorted CD4+ and CD8+ blood T cells from severe aplastic anemia patients and healthy subjects. Patients were enrolled in the USA under clinicaltrials.gov protocols 00001620, 01623167, 00001397, 00071045, 00081523 and 00961064. Ficoll-Paque density gradient centrifugation was used to isolate peripheral blood mononuclear cells. Before DNA extraction, CD4+ and CD8+ T cells were sorted with FACS or magnetic beads.

Profiling of TCR beta VDJ combinations and CDR3 sequences used genomic DNA as the template. TCR repertoire sequencing was run on an Illumina HiSeq 2000. Concerning the study's data processing: Repertoire assessment relied on Simpson's diversity index, CDR3 size and DJ length profiles, and TRBV/TRBJ rearrangement plots. The most abundant DNA sequence in the deep sequencing data was defined as the immunodominant clone. CDR3 amino acid sequences were screened for sharing across subjects and compared with published repertoires and the VDJdb database. In-frame beta chains were kept once TCRdb had trimmed the public reads at Q25 with fastp and called clones with MiXCR. Each CDR3 protein gets just one entry, which takes the most common genes and DNA from the rows behind it. TCRdb, rather than the study authors, made the V and J calls. The sample data list about 470,000 distinct CDR3 sequences, and over 25% of these were observed just once. About 0.8% of the sample is in the top ten clones.

The junction shows trimming of 5 bases on V and 3 bases on J, plus 7 bases between the germline ends. CDR1 and CDR2 are read off the germline V gene (reference sequence) as DFQATT and SNEGSKA. The CDR3 holds 11 amino acids from the cysteine to the phenylalanine. Only CDR3 DNA remains: 33 bases, in frame from the first base. This record belongs to a study of CD8+CD57+ T cells in acquired aplastic anemia (dated by TCRdb to the late 2010s). Broadly, across the study: Extracted DNA from sorted CD4+ and CD8+ cells averaged around 3.5 ug, ranging from roughly 0.17 to 27.4 ug. CD8+CD57+ expansion was defined as frequency above the mean frequency observed in healthy subjects.

Overall study outcomes, separate from this receptor: No significant difference in CD8+ Simpson's diversity was found between patients and healthy controls (P=0.060). Around 30 CD8+ CDR3 sequences were shared between patients and controls but appeared highly expressed in patients and within their immunodominant clones.

This TCR came from a human donor with aplastic anemia. The V and J segments used are TRBV20-1 and TRBJ2-5; the D gene lacks a confident call. The sequenced sample consisted of sorted CD4+, CD8+, or CD8+CD57+ T cells (not recorded which) from PBMCs. For the CDR3, the sequence is CSAYTEETQYF. In nucleotide form, the sequence is TGCAGTGCTTATACTGAAGAGACCCAGTACTTC.